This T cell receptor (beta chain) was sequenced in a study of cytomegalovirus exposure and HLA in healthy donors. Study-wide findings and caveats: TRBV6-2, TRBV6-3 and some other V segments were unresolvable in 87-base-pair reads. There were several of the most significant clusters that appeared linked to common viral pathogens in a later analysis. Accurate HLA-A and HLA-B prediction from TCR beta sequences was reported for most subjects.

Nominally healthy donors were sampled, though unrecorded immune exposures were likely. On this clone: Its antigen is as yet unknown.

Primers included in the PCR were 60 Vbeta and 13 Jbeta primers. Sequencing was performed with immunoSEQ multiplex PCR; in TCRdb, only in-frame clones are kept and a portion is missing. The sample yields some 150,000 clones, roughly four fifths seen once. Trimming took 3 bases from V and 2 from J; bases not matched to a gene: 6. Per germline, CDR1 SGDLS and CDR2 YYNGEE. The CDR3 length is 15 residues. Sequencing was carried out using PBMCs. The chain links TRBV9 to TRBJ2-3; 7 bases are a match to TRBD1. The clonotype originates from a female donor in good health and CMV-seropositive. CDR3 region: CASSGATGTTDTQYF. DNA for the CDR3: TGTGCCAGCAGCGGTGCGACAGGGACCACAGATACGCAGTATTTT.